This TCR beta chain derives from a study of cytomegalovirus exposure and HLA in healthy donors. Study-level information: The Caucasian-associated ancestry cluster held 80% to 90% of 398 genotyped donors. General study points: Several top significant clusters appeared, in a later analysis, to be linked to common viral pathogens. V- and J-gene trimming in TCR beta was tied to a missense DCLRE1C variant by an analysis performed later. Among donors in an Asian-associated ancestry cluster, a later analysis reportedly found fewer N-insertions than the roughly 730-donor mean.

Concerning this clone: Antigen specificity is unknown.

Germline lookup yields CDR1 SGHVS and CDR2 FNYEAQ. V lost 4 bases to trimming and J lost 2 bases, with 11 bases between them. This CDR3 spans 14 amino acids. 60 Vbeta and 13 Jbeta primers were used in PCR. The data were produced by immunoSEQ multiplex PCR, yet TCRdb's version contains in-frame clones alone and is incomplete. The data contain approximately 140,000 clones, 82% of them singletons. The TCR was taken from a man between 18 and 35 years old in good health and CMV-seropositive. The chain employs TRBV7-6 and TRBJ2-5, with D possibly TRBD2 on 6 matching bases. The sample comprised PBMCs. The CDR3: CASSSRDPQETQYF. The CDR3, as DNA: TGTGCCAGCAGCTCGCGGGACCCGCAAGAGACCCAGTACTTC.